This TCR beta chain comes out of a study of OX40 agonist ivuxolimab in advanced cancers. The CDR3 is 18 residues long. Per germline, CDR1 KGHSH and CDR2 LQKENI. V was trimmed by 0 bases and J by 5 bases, leaving 20 bases between them. Sequencing was performed with immunoSEQ multiplex PCR; in TCRdb, only in-frame clones are kept and a portion is missing. The sample carries around 74,000 clones, around 92% recorded once. Sequencing was performed on CD4+ or CD8+ T cells sorted from blood, taken in a trial of the OX40 agonist ivuxolimab. The receptor's source is an adult with an advanced solid tumor such as melanoma, head and neck, liver or kidney cancer. This chain joins TRBV18 and TRBJ2-1; D gene uncertain. CDR3 DNA: TGTGCCAGCTCACCACCGAAATTGAAGGCGCTCCAAAACAATGAGCAGTTCTTC. Its translation is CASSPPKLKALQNNEQFF.